The 14 T cell receptor beta chains below come from one sample, sequenced in a study of OX40 agonist ivuxolimab in advanced cancers. The method was immunoSEQ multiplex PCR; TCRdb's version includes in-frame clones alone and lacks a portion of them. The sample holds tens of thousands of clones, roughly 80% seen once. The sequenced sample was CD4+ or CD8+ T cells sorted from blood, obtained in a trial of the OX40 agonist ivuxolimab. These receptors originate from an adult with an advanced solid tumor such as melanoma, head and neck, liver or kidney cancer.

The chain couples TRBV6-5 to TRBJ1-1, with TRBD1 matching 7 bases. There are 15 residues in the CDR3. Germline values: CDR1 MNHEY, CDR2 SVGAGI. The J segment lost 1 base and the V segment lost 6 bases, leaving 8 bases of the junction unmatched. The CDR3 reads CASRGFTGENTEAFF. Here the CDR3 DNA reads TGTGCCAGCAGGGGATTCACAGGGGAGAACACTGAAGCTTTCTTT.

The chain joins TRBV30 to TRBJ2-3, with 8 bases aligning to TRBD2. Germline trimming cut 2 bases from V and 4 bases from J; bases unmatched to any gene: 5. This CDR3 has 14 residues. Germline CDR1 reads GTSNPN; CDR2 reads SVGIG (reference sequence). CDR3 nucleotide sequence: TGTGCCTGGAGTCCGGGGGGGGCTGCAGATACGCAGTATTTT. Its translation: CAWSPGGAADTQYF.

This clone was seen only a few times. The chain's CDR3 is CASSRDNRDLTEAFF. The CDR3 DNA reads TGCGCCAGCAGCCGCGATAACAGGGATCTCACTGAAGCTTTCTTT. This rearrangement joins TRBV5-1 to TRBJ1-1; D is perhaps TRBD1 (6 bases). Germline CDR1 is SGHRS and CDR2 is YFSETQ. V was pared by 4 bases and J by 4 bases, with 17 bases between. This CDR3 is 15 amino acids long.

This rearrangement joins TRBV28 to TRBJ1-4, with D possibly TRBD1 on 5 matching bases. V shed 10 bases and J shed 4 bases, with 13 bases lying between them. CDR3 size: 13 residues. CDR1 MDHEN and CDR2 SYDVKM come from the germline V gene. CDR3 nucleotides: TGTGCCACCCTGGGGGGGATTAATGAAAAACTGTTTTTT. Its protein is CATLGGINEKLFF.

This CDR3 reads CASSEKSRNTIYF. The CDR3 region has the DNA TGTGCCAGCAGCGAGAAAAGCCGAAACACCATATATTTT. The V call is TRBV28, the J call TRBJ1-3; D gene uncertain. Per the germline V gene, CDR1 is MDHEN and CDR2 is SYDVKM. Deletions cut 6 bases from V and 5 bases from J, with 11 bases between. There are 13 residues in the CDR3.

This chain uses TRBV6-1 with TRBJ1-1; D uncertain. This CDR3 comprises 10 residues. The germline V gene has CDR1 MNHNS and CDR2 SASEGT. Deletions cut 0 bases from V and 11 bases from J, with 4 bases between. The CDR3, as DNA: TGTGCCAGCAGTGAAGCTGCGGCTTTCTTT. Translating it yields CASSEAAAFF.

In DNA, the CDR3 is TGTGCCAGCAGCGTAGAGCTGGGATACACCATATATTTT. Protein sequence: CASSVELGYTIYF. J is TRBJ1-3 and V is TRBV9; D ambiguous. Germline V CDR1 and CDR2: SGDLS, YYNGEE. This CDR3 is built from 13 residues. Trimming removed 0 bases from V and 8 bases from J, with 9 bases in between.

V gene TRBV7-2 combines with J gene TRBJ2-1; TRBD2 matches 8 bases. This CDR3 is built from 15 residues. The germline gives CDR1 SGHTA, CDR2 FQGNSA. The V gene end was trimmed by 5 bases and the J gene end by 3 bases; junction bases not matched to a gene: 6. This chain's CDR3 is CASSTSGSGYNEQFF. The CDR3 nucleotides read TGTGCCAGCAGCACAAGCGGGAGCGGCTACAATGAGCAGTTCTTC.

The V and J genes are TRBV6-6 and TRBJ2-3; 7 positions agree with TRBD2. Looked up from germline, CDR1 is MNHNY and CDR2 is SVGAGI (reference sequence). This CDR3 is 14 amino acids long. Trimming removed 6 bases from V and 1 base from J; junction bases left unmatched: 4. Here the CDR3 DNA reads TGTGCCAGCAGCCCTAGCGGAGGCACAGATACGCAGTATTTT. This translates into CASSPSGGTDTQYF.

The rearrangement uses TRBV7-9 and TRBJ2-1; the D gene is possibly TRBD2 (5 bases). Germline values: CDR1 SEHNR, CDR2 FQNEAQ (reference sequence). The length of the CDR3 is 16 residues. V was clipped by 5 bases and J by 1 base, with 15 bases between them. CDR3 nucleotides: TGTGCCAGCAGCCCTCCTCTACGAGGGTCCTACAATGAGCAGTTCTTC. It yields the protein CASSPPLRGSYNEQFF.

The V and J genes are TRBV18 and TRBJ2-1; TRBD1 aligns across 9 bases. The CDR3 spans 14 residues. The V gene end was trimmed by 5 bases and the J gene end by 3 bases; junction bases not matched to a gene: 2. Germline CDR1 reads KGHSH; CDR2 reads LQKENI. The chain's CDR3 is CASSGTGFYNEQFF. CDR3 bases: TGTGCCAGCTCAGGGACAGGGTTCTACAATGAGCAGTTCTTC. Full variable domain (remainder filled in from reference TRBV18 and TRBJ2-1): NAGVMQNPRHLVRRRGQEARLRCSPMKGHSHVYWYRQLPEEGLKFMVYLQKENIIDESGMPKERFSAEFPKEGPSILRIQQVVRGDSAAYFCASSGTGFYNEQFFGPGTRLTVL.

This clone was counted a few times. The chain is built from TRBV7-9 and TRBJ1-5, with D hard to call. Germline-derived CDR1 and CDR2 are SEHNR and FQNEAQ (reference sequence). V lost 1 base, J lost 2 bases, and 9 bases lay in between. The CDR3 totals 15 residues. In DNA, the CDR3 is TGTGCCAGCAGCTTAGGGTCAGCGGGCAATCAGCCCCAGCATTTT. Translation gives CASSLGSAGNQPQHF. Looking up the rest from reference TRBV7-9 and TRBJ1-5 gives the full variable domain: DTGVSQNPRHKITKRGQNVTFRCDPISEHNRLYWYRQTLGQGPEFLTYFQNEAQLEKSRLLSDRFSAERPKGSFSTLEIQRTEQGDSAMYLCASSLGSAGNQPQHFGDGTRLSIL.

This sequence joins TRBV7-9 and TRBJ2-2; possibly TRBD1 for D (5 bases). This CDR3 has 14 amino acids. Germline V gives CDR1 SEHNR, CDR2 FQNEAQ (reference sequence). Trimming took off 5 bases at V and 4 bases at J, with 11 bases between the two ends. The CDR3 is CASSGFGATGELFF. CDR3 DNA: TGTGCCAGCAGCGGATTTGGGGCCACCGGGGAGCTGTTTTTT.

The genes are TRBV9 and TRBJ2-7; 9 bases align to TRBD2. The CDR3 runs to 15 residues. Trimming cost V 0 bases and J 4 bases; bases outside gene matches: 5. CDR1 SGDLS and CDR2 YYNGEE come from the germline V gene. CDR3 bases: TGTGCCAGCAGCGTAGGAGATAGCGGGAGTTACGAGCAGTACTTC. Translating it yields CASSVGDSGSYEQYF.